The 30 T cell receptor beta chains below come from one sample, sequenced in a study of vaccination and CD4 T cells after COVID-19. Sequencing of DNA taken from cultured CD4+ T cells relied on the Oncomine TCR Beta short-read assay. Investigators isolated genomic DNA from cultured CD4+ T cells. TCRdb called the PCR reads again in MiXCR, with one record for every CDR3 protein. This repertoire shows around 10,000 distinct CDR3 sequences, roughly a third found once; its top ten account for about 20%. No antigen is known for these receptors. Regarding treatment: roughly 11-day PBMC culture with coronavirus spike peptide pools or control peptides (ViraFEST assay). CD4+ T-cell collection from the unexposed donor predated the COVID-19 pandemic (2011-2018). Source material: CD4+ T cells from blood, cultured in vitro. Receptors were obtained from a human donor in good health.

CDR3 nucleotide sequence: TGTGCCAGCAGCCAACGGGGCACTGAAGCTTTCTTT. It is translated as CASSQRGTEAFF. The V and J genes are TRBV14 and TRBJ1-1; D gene unclear. Germline V gives CDR1 SGHDN, CDR2 FVKESK. The V gene lost 2 bases and the J gene lost 4 bases, with 5 bases spanning the gap. CDR3 length: 12 amino acids. Full variable domain (remainder filled in from reference TRBV14 and TRBJ1-1): EAGVTQFPSHSVIEKGQTVTLRCDPISGHDNLYWYRRVMGKEIKFLLHFVKESKQDESGMPNNRFLAERTGGTYSTLKVQPAELEDSGVYFCASSQRGTEAFFGQGTRLTVV.

J is TRBJ1-1 and V is TRBV7-6; D is ambiguous. CDR3 length: 14 residues. V lost 5 bases, J lost 7 bases, and 17 bases lay in between. Germline V gene sequence: CDR1 SGHVS, CDR2 FNYEAQ. CDR3 amino acids: CASSPNTVTGEAFF. The CDR3 DNA follows: TGTGCCAGCAGCCCCAACACGGTGACGGGTGAAGCTTTCTTT.

This clonotype was detected only a few times. The rearrangement links TRBV7-2 to TRBJ1-6; 8 bases agree with TRBD1. The CDR3 is made up of 15 amino acids. Germline V gives CDR1 SGHTA, CDR2 FQGNSA. V lost 4 bases and J lost 5; bases outside the gene matches: 4. CDR3 region: CASSSQTGDNSPLHF. The CDR3 nucleotides read TGTGCCAGCAGCTCCCAGACAGGGGATAATTCACCCCTCCACTTT.

This clonotype was seen a few times. The CDR3 sequence is CASSLGTSGRRVGNEQFF. CDR3 nucleotides: TGTGCCAGCAGCTTAGGGACTAGCGGGAGGAGGGTGGGTAATGAGCAGTTCTTC. V is TRBV7-2 and J is TRBJ2-1, with 14 bases aligning to TRBD2. CDR1 is SGHTA and CDR2 is FQGNSA in the germline V gene. Trimming took 1 base from V and 7 from J; bases not matched to a gene: 9. This CDR3 contains 18 residues.

This chain connects TRBV20-1 to TRBJ2-3; tentatively, D is TRBD2 (6 bases). The germline V and J ends were trimmed by 1 base and 0 bases, with 17 bases remaining between them. Per the germline V gene, CDR1 is DFQATT and CDR2 is SNEGSKA (reference sequence). The CDR3 has 17 amino acids. CDR3: CSARGEIPGSSTDTQYF. Here the CDR3 DNA reads TGCAGTGCTAGAGGCGAAATCCCCGGGAGTAGCACAGATACGCAGTATTTT.

This clonotype has a single count. Germline and junction disagree at one end, which may indicate a read error. This chain joins TRBV7-9 and TRBJ1-5; a weak D match, TRBD1 (6 bases). This CDR3 has 16 amino acids. Germline V lookup: CDR1 SEHNR, CDR2 FQNEAQ (reference sequence). CDR3 nucleotides: TGTGCCAGCACCTCGTTCCGGGACAATAGCGATCAGCCCCAGCATTTT. The encoded protein is CASTSFRDNSDQPQHF. Supplemented by reference TRBV7-9 and TRBJ1-5, the full variable domain reads DTGVSQNPRHKITKRGQNVTFRCDPISEHNRLYWYRQTLGQGPEFLTYFQNEAQLEKSRLLSDRFSAERPKGSFSTLEIQRTEQGDSAMYLCASTSFRDNSDQPQHFGDGTRLSIL.

V and J are TRBV4-1 and TRBJ1-2; 10 nucleotides match TRBD1. Trimming took 2 bases from V and 4 from J; bases not matched to a gene: 13. The CDR3 has 18 residues. In germline, CDR1 is MGHRA, CDR2 YSYEKL. CDR3 in amino acids: CASSQLDRGRFRSYGYTF. Here the CDR3 DNA reads TGCGCCAGCAGCCAACTAGACAGGGGGCGCTTCCGAAGCTATGGCTACACCTTC.

This clonotype has more than one count but fewer than ten. The chain joins TRBV6-1 to TRBJ2-7; no clear D. Germline values: CDR1 MNHNS, CDR2 SASEGT. The CDR3 contains 16 residues. Trimming pared 6 bases from V and 4 bases from J, leaving 22 bases between. CDR3 region: CASSRTPGDLGYEQYF. CDR3 DNA: TGTGCCAGCAGCCGAACCCCTGGTGACCTGGGGTACGAGCAGTACTTC.

This clonotype was observed a handful of times. V and J are TRBV6-2 or TRBV6-3 and TRBJ1-5; D might be TRBD1 (6 bases). The V gene's germline CDR1 is MNHEY and CDR2 SVGEGT. V gave up 2 bases and J gave up 0 bases, with 14 bases separating them. The CDR3 runs to 17 residues. The CDR3 sequence: CASSYPLQGSSNQPQHF. CDR3 nucleotide sequence: TGTGCCAGCAGTTACCCCTTACAGGGATCTAGCAATCAGCCCCAGCATTTT.

V usage is TRBV10-3 and J usage is TRBJ2-3, with 7 positions matching TRBD2. Germline assignment: CDR1 ENHRY and CDR2 SYGVKD. The CDR3 is 14 residues long. After removal of 0 bases from V and 7 bases from J, the junction contained 4 bases not matched to a gene. The CDR3 protein is CAISESGGPNTQYF. DNA for the CDR3: TGTGCCATCAGTGAGTCGGGAGGGCCAAATACGCAGTATTTT.

In this sample, this clonotype turned up a few times. The chain employs TRBV20-1 and TRBJ2-3, with no clear D. This CDR3 is built from 13 residues. The V end lost 5 bases, the J end lost 3 bases, and 12 bases lay between the germline ends. CDR1 and CDR2 from the germline V gene are DFQATT and SNEGSKA (reference sequence). The CDR3 loop reads CSALVVSTDTQYF. CDR3 in DNA: TGCAGTGCTTTAGTCGTTTCGACAGATACGCAGTATTTT.

The chain employs TRBV6-2 or TRBV6-3 and TRBJ2-4; D might be TRBD1 or TRBD2, each matching 6 bases. The ends were cut back, 11 bases at V and 8 bases at J, with 10 bases in the middle. Germline values: CDR1 MNHEY, CDR2 SVGEGT. This CDR3 contains 10 residues. The chain's CDR3 is CAGGRDIQYF. CDR3 nucleotides: TGTGCCGGGGGGCGGGACATTCAGTACTTC.

The chain joins TRBV11-3 to TRBJ2-2, with 9 nucleotides matching TRBD1. Germline CDR1 reads SGHNT; CDR2 reads YENEEA. After removal of 3 bases from V and 6 bases from J, the junction contained 11 bases not matched to a gene. The CDR3 is 17 residues long. The CDR3 DNA reads TGTGCCAGCAGCTTCAACGGACAGGGGCTAGGGGCCGGGGAGCTGTTTTTT. Protein product: CASSFNGQGLGAGELFF.

This clonotype was observed a few times. CDR3 in DNA: TGCAGTCTGAGGACTAGCGGGAGGGGAGATACGCAGTATTTT. It encodes CSLRTSGRGDTQYF. The V and J genes are TRBV20-1 and TRBJ2-3, with 15 nucleotides matching TRBD2. The junction had 5 bases not matched to a gene; V was cut back by 8 bases and J by 5 bases. Germline V gives CDR1 DFQATT, CDR2 SNEGSKA (reference sequence). This CDR3 is 14 amino acids long.

The rearrangement uses TRBV6-5 and TRBJ2-2, with D maybe TRBD2 (5 bases). Germline-derived CDR1 and CDR2 are MNHEY and SVGAGI. Trimming stripped 2 bases from V and 5 bases from J, with 12 bases between. The CDR3 has 15 residues. In nucleotides, the CDR3 is TGTGCCAGCAGTTACGCGGCAGGCGGGACCGGGGAGCTGTTTTTT. It encodes CASSYAAGGTGELFF.

CDR3 DNA: TGTGCCAGCAGTGGTGGGGGAGAGACCCAGTACTTC. Amino acids: CASSGGGETQYF. The chain is built from TRBV25-1 and TRBJ2-5; D assignment may be TRBD1 or TRBD2 (5 bases each). This CDR3 has 12 amino acids. Looked up from germline, CDR1 is MGHDK and CDR2 is SYGVNS. Between the trimmed V and J ends, which lost 4 bases and 4 bases, there was a span of 7 bases.

The table lists this clonotype with a few counts. The chain carries TRBV24-1 and TRBJ2-3; D not resolved. Trimming pared 0 bases from V and 1 base from J, leaving 10 bases between. The CDR3 loop spans 16 amino acids. The germline CDR1 and CDR2 sequences are KGHDR and SFDVKD. CDR3 sequence reads: CATSDLSVAGTDTQYF. The DNA for the CDR3 is TGTGCCACCAGTGATTTGTCGGTGGCTGGCACAGATACGCAGTATTTT.

This clonotype was observed a few times. The chain has TRBV20-1 and TRBJ2-1; D is ambiguous. The CDR3 sequence is 13 residues long. Germline CDR1 DFQATT, CDR2 SNEGSKA (reference sequence). V was clipped by 1 base and J by 8 bases, with 12 bases between them. The CDR3: CSARGVVRDEQFF. The CDR3 DNA reads as TGCAGTGCTAGAGGGGTAGTAAGGGATGAGCAGTTCTTC.

This clonotype was seen a handful of times. J is TRBJ2-1 and V is TRBV20-1; D might be TRBD1 or TRBD2, each matching 5 bases. Looked up from germline, CDR1 is DFQATT and CDR2 is SNEGSKA (reference sequence). The CDR3 contains 10 residues. The CDR3 reads CSPRGNEQFF. The CDR3 DNA is TGCAGCCCGAGGGGCAATGAGCAGTTCTTC.

The chain joins TRBV6-1 to TRBJ1-5; D is perhaps TRBD1 (5 bases). The CDR3 length is 16 residues. CDR1 and CDR2 (germline): MNHNS, SASEGT. Trimming left V 7 bases short and J 2 bases short, with 18 bases between. DNA of the CDR3: TGTGCCAGCACCCCCTTGTGGGACCCAGGCAATCAGCCCCAGCATTTT. This translates into CASTPLWDPGNQPQHF.

The gene calls are TRBV6-1 and TRBJ2-2, with 10 bases aligning to TRBD2. Germline values: CDR1 MNHNS, CDR2 SASEGT. The ends lost 2 bases at V and 4 bases at J; junction bases unmatched: 4. The CDR3 contains 16 residues. This CDR3 reads CASSERVAGGTGELFF. As DNA, the CDR3 is TGTGCCAGCAGTGAACGGGTAGCGGGAGGCACCGGGGAGCTGTTTTTT.

The rearrangement links TRBV7-2 to TRBJ2-7, with D maybe TRBD1 (6 bases). V was pared by 4 bases and J by 3 bases, with 16 bases between. CDR1 is SGHTA, CDR2 FQGNSA, per germline. This CDR3 comprises 15 residues. The CDR3 region is CASSSPSQGYYEQYF. CDR3 coding DNA: TGTGCCAGCAGCTCCCCTTCACAGGGCTACTACGAGCAGTACTTC.

The genes are TRBV20-1 and TRBJ2-5, with 9 bases matching TRBD2. The trim removed 7 bases at V and 5 bases at J, leaving 14 bases unmatched. This CDR3 comprises 15 residues. Germline V gene lookup returns CDR1 DFQATT and CDR2 SNEGSKA (reference sequence). This chain's CDR3 is CSGMAGGRAWETQYF. DNA of the CDR3: TGCAGTGGAATGGCTGGCGGGAGGGCCTGGGAGACCCAGTACTTC.

This clonotype was detected only a few times. The genes are TRBV19 and TRBJ2-6, with a possible D match to TRBD1 (5 bases). V dropped 4 bases and J dropped 0 bases, with 7 bases sitting between them. Germline V CDR1 and CDR2: LNHDA, SQIVND (reference sequence). This CDR3 is built from 15 residues. The DNA of the CDR3 is TGTGCCAGTAGTAACAGGACCTCTGGGGCCAACGTCCTGACTTTC. Translated, it gives CASSNRTSGANVLTF.

The sample holds one count of this clonotype. The CDR3 coding sequence is TGTGCCAGTAGTAGGTCCCCCGCAGGGGTGGGAGGTTATGAAGCTTTCTTT. This codes for CASSRSPAGVGGYEAFF. The chain couples TRBV19 to TRBJ1-1; maybe TRBD1 (6 bases). V was shortened by 4 bases and J by 7 bases, with 25 bases between the two germline ends. The CDR3 has 17 amino acids. Germline lookup yields CDR1 LNHDA and CDR2 SQIVND (reference sequence).

This clonotype showed up just a few times. The chain combines TRBV7-2 with TRBJ2-3; D not resolved. CDR3 length: 15 residues. Trimming cost V 6 bases and J 5 bases, with 18 bases left between them. Germline CDR1 is SGHTA and CDR2 is FQGNSA. CDR3 residues: CASSGVGPRGDTQYF. For the CDR3, the DNA is TGTGCCAGCAGTGGGGTGGGCCCTCGTGGAGATACGCAGTATTTT.

This chain links TRBV28 with TRBJ1-5; TRBD1 matches 7 bases. V lost 9 bases and J lost 7; bases outside the gene matches: 9. This CDR3 has 13 residues. Germline loops: CDR1 MDHEN, CDR2 SYDVKM. The CDR3 region has the DNA TGTGCCAGGGAGTCGGGACAGAGGCAGCCCCAGCATTTT. This encodes CARESGQRQPQHF.

The chain joins TRBV7-2 to TRBJ2-7; D not certain. Between the trimmed V and J ends, which lost 7 bases and 6 bases, there was a span of 10 bases. The CDR3 has 11 amino acids. CDR1 is SGHTA and CDR2 is FQGNSA in the germline V gene. The CDR3 spells CASTSSAEQYF. Here the CDR3 DNA reads TGTGCCAGCACCTCCTCCGCCGAGCAGTACTTC.

The chain carries TRBV7-2 and TRBJ2-1; 7 nucleotides match TRBD1. With V trimmed by 8 bases and J by 7 bases, 11 bases remained unmatched. Germline values: CDR1 SGHTA, CDR2 FQGNSA. This CDR3 region has 14 residues. The DNA of the CDR3 is TGTGCCAGCGGAAGGGACAGATTCAATAATGAGCAGTTCTTC. Its protein product is CASGRDRFNNEQFF.

This clonotype occurred a few times. This chain joins TRBV2 and TRBJ1-2; possible D gene TRBD1, 5 bases. Germline V gene lookup returns CDR1 SNHLY and CDR2 FYNNEI. Trimming cost V 7 bases and J 2 bases, with 11 bases left between them. The CDR3 is 13 residues long. CDR3 in amino acids: CASNRDSNYGYTF. The CDR3, as DNA: TGTGCCAGCAACCGAGACAGCAACTATGGCTACACCTTC. The complete variable domain, with remaining parts taken from reference TRBV2 and TRBJ1-2, reads EPEVTQTPSHQVTQMGQEVILRCVPISNHLYFYWYRQILGQKVEFLVSFYNNEISEKSEIFDDQFSVERPDGSNFTLKIRSTKLEDSAMYFCASNRDSNYGYTFGSGTRLTVV.